Below, one TCR beta chain is given with its context. PCR was performed a second time for roughly 6 to 12 cycles using a sample-barcoded 5' primer and a J-beta primer mix. In TCRdb, the 5' RACE reads were re-called with MiXCR into one record per CDR3 protein. This sample carries 1.5 million to 2 million distinct CDR3 sequences, around half of them seen once, and the ten largest clones take 2% to 2.5%. Germline V CDR1 and CDR2: SGHRS, YFSETQ. This CDR3 spans 14 amino acids. V lost 4 bases to trimming and J lost 1 base, with 11 bases between them. This entry belongs to a study of blood T cells in healthy people across ages.

The chain uses TRBV5-1 and TRBJ1-1; D call uncertain. Sequenced material: blood. The clonotype originates from a woman in her forties in good health. CDR3 nucleotide sequence: TGCGCCAGCAGCCGCAACAGCTGGAACACTGAAGCTTTCTTT. Amino acid sequence: CASSRNSWNTEAFF.